This is a list of T cell receptor beta chains from one sample in a study of blood T cell repertoires in COVID-19. TCRdb's copy holds only in-frame clones and misses some; the assay was immunoSEQ multiplex PCR. The table has about 83,000 clones, around 90% seen once; the top ten hold approximately 16%. Source material: peripheral blood. The receptors originated from a woman over 75 with active or convalescent COVID-19. CDR3s leave out the opening cysteine and the closing phenylalanine or tryptophan. Some rows have no size entry. The others give once, few or many, or a class for an expanded clone.

j_call,clone_size,v_call,cdr3_length,cdr3_aa
TRBJ2-3,.,TRBV11-2,10,ASSTQVATQY
TRBJ2-1,.,TRBV7-6,14,ASSLVGTSGYNEQF
TRBJ1-1,.,TRBV6-5,14,ASSYSRWQVNTEAF
TRBJ2-1,.,TRBV15,10,ATSRVQNEQF
TRBJ1-1,.,TRBV28,15,ASSLRSRGLQNTEAF
TRBJ1-6,.,TRBV19,14,ASTPGGGVGYSPLH
TRBJ2-1,.,TRBV19,15,ASSIEGTLDLYNEQF
TRBJ1-4,.,TRBV6-5,11,ASSGRRGEKLF
TRBJ2-2,.,TRBV3-1/TRBV3-2,11,ASSHVGTGELF
TRBJ2-2,.,TRBV4-3,14,ASSQLGQGAPYELF
TRBJ2-5,.,TRBV6-4,16,ASSDSISGGGLGYGGY
TRBJ1-2,.,TRBV29-1,10,SVPGQGNGYT
TRBJ2-7,.,TRBV3-1/TRBV3-2,19,ASSQERRAGFRTQSSYEQY
TRBJ1-5,.,TRBV6-5,13,ASSYSQGGNQPQH
TRBJ1-1,.,TRBV25-1,13,ASSPLGGGIAEAF
TRBJ2-7,.,TRBV29-1,11,SVLFTGSYEQY
TRBJ2-3,.,TRBV20-1,9,RGGVSDTQY
TRBJ2-2,.,TRBV7-2,12,AHSNSGLTGELF
TRBJ1-1,.,TRBV5-1,12,ASSPDQGWTEAF
TRBJ2-1,.,TRBV5-1,11,ASSFDLTDEQF
TRBJ2-1,.,TRBV15,17,ATSREDVAGGPYYNEQF
TRBJ1-6,.,TRBV11-2,14,ASSHLRTGAFSPLH
TRBJ1-2,.,TRBV4-1,12,ASSQENRGYGYT
TRBJ2-3,.,TRBV10-3,14,AISESASGGTDTQY
TRBJ2-7,.,TRBV3-1/TRBV3-2,10,ASSQSLSARY
TRBJ2-4,.,TRBV28,16,ASSRGSSMGGAKNIQY
TRBJ1-5,.,TRBV6-1,12,ASSLRTGDQPQH
TRBJ1-1,once,TRBV6-2/TRBV6-3,13,ASSYRDRDHTEAF